These T cell receptor beta chains were read from a single sample in a study of cytomegalovirus exposure and HLA in healthy donors. Here immunoSEQ multiplex PCR was the method, and the copy in TCRdb shows in-frame clones only, minus some. Its table records tens of thousands of clones. Sequences were obtained from PBMCs. The receptors were gathered from a young woman in good health and CMV-seronegative. CDR3s include the opening cysteine and the closing phenylalanine or tryptophan. The order of the fields is D gene, V gene, J gene, CDR3 DNA, CDR3 protein. D genes are given only for firm matches.

D: TRBD2; V: TRBV6-1; J: TRBJ2-7; DNA: TGTGCCAGCGGGACTAGCGGGGTATACGAGCAGTACTTC; CDR3: CASGTSGVYEQYF
D: -; V: TRBV19; J: TRBJ1-2; DNA: TGTGCCAGTAGTATCGGGAAACACTATGGCTACACCTTC; CDR3: CASSIGKHYGYTF
D: -; V: TRBV29-1; J: TRBJ2-5; DNA: TGCAGCGGATACAGGGATCAGACCCAGTACTTC; CDR3: CSGYRDQTQYF
D: TRBD1; V: TRBV15; J: TRBJ1-1; DNA: TGTGCCACCAGCAGAGATGGGGGGACAGCGGTTGAAGCTTTCTTT; CDR3: CATSRDGGTAVEAFF
D: -; V: TRBV2; J: TRBJ2-5; DNA: TGTGCCAGCAGTGAAGCGGGAGGTAGGGAGACCCAGTACTTC; CDR3: CASSEAGGRETQYF
D: -; V: TRBV7-2; J: TRBJ1-2; DNA: TGTGCCAGCAGCTTAAACCAGGGTGGTTCGGGCTACACCTTC; CDR3: CASSLNQGGSGYTF
D: TRBD2; V: TRBV15; J: TRBJ2-7; DNA: TGTGCCACCAGCAGAGGGGCGGGAGGCCCAAACGAGCAGTACTTC; CDR3: CATSRGAGGPNEQYF
D: TRBD1; V: TRBV6-5; J: TRBJ2-3; DNA: TGTGCCAGCAGAGGACAGGGGGTCGGTACGCAGTATTTT; CDR3: CASRGQGVGTQYF
D: -; V: TRBV6-6; J: TRBJ1-5; DNA: TGTGCCAGCAGCCGGGGACAAATAAATCAGCCCCAGCATTTT; CDR3: CASSRGQINQPQHF
D: TRBD1; V: TRBV19; J: TRBJ1-1; DNA: TGTGCCAGTCGACAGGGCACTGAAGCTTTCTTT; CDR3: CASRQGTEAFF
D: -; V: TRBV7-2; J: TRBJ1-2; DNA: TGTGCCAGCAGCTCGGGACAACCGAACTATGGCTACACCTTC; CDR3: CASSSGQPNYGYTF
D: TRBD2; V: TRBV28; J: TRBJ2-1; DNA: TGTGCCAGCAGCTGGACTAGCGGAAGCAGGAATGAGCAGTTCTTC; CDR3: CASSWTSGSRNEQFF
D: -; V: TRBV11-2; J: TRBJ2-5; DNA: TGTGCCAGCACGCCCGGCAGGGGGGCAGAGACCCAGTACTTC; CDR3: CASTPGRGAETQYF
D: -; V: TRBV14; J: TRBJ2-7; DNA: TGTGCCAGCAGCCCGGTCGGGGGGCGTTCCACCTACGAGCAGTACTTC; CDR3: CASSPVGGRSTYEQYF
D: -; V: TRBV6-1; J: TRBJ2-1; DNA: TGTGCCAGCAGTGAAGACAGGGAGGGTGAGCAGTTCTTC; CDR3: CASSEDREGEQFF
D: -; V: TRBV18; J: TRBJ2-5; DNA: TGTGCCAGCTCAGCGAGGACGCGGGCACAAGAGACCCAGTACTTC; CDR3: CASSARTRAQETQYF
D: TRBD1; V: TRBV18; J: TRBJ2-2; DNA: TGTGCCAGCGCACGCGAGACAGGGAGCAACACCGGGGAGCTGTTTTTT; CDR3: CASARETGSNTGELFF
D: -; V: TRBV29-1; J: TRBJ2-7; DNA: TGCAGCGCTCTAGGGGCGTTAGACTACGAGCAGTACTTC; CDR3: CSALGALDYEQYF
D: TRBD2; V: TRBV7-9; J: TRBJ2-1; DNA: TGTGCCAGCAGCTTAAGGGGTGGAGGACTAGCGGGAGGCTATGAGCAGTTCTTC; CDR3: CASSLRGGGLAGGYEQFF
D: -; V: TRBV15; J: TRBJ1-2; DNA: TGTGCCACCAGCGGGAACAGGGACTATGGCTACACCTTC; CDR3: CATSGNRDYGYTF
D: TRBD1; V: TRBV19; J: TRBJ1-2; DNA: TGTGCCAGTAGCCCAACCCGACAGGGAACTGGCTACACCTTC; CDR3: CASSPTRQGTGYTF
D: -; V: TRBV27; J: TRBJ2-2; DNA: TGTGCCAGCAGTTTGAGGGCAGGCGGGGAGCTGTTTTTT; CDR3: CASSLRAGGELFF
D: -; V: TRBV4-2; J: TRBJ2-2; DNA: TGTGCCAGCAGCCGCGGGACTGGGAACACCGGGGAGCTGTTTTTT; CDR3: CASSRGTGNTGELFF
D: TRBD1; V: TRBV5-1; J: TRBJ2-7; DNA: TGCGCCAGCAGCCAGTTCCGCGGGACAGGACCTTACGAGCAGTACTTC; CDR3: CASSQFRGTGPYEQYF
D: TRBD1; V: TRBV4-2; J: TRBJ2-7; DNA: TGTGCCAGCAGCCAAGGGGGACAGGGGACCTACGAGCAGTACTTC; CDR3: CASSQGGQGTYEQYF
D: -; V: TRBV30; J: TRBJ1-1; DNA: TGTGCCTGGAGTGTACTAGGGAACACTGAAGCTTTCTTT; CDR3: CAWSVLGNTEAFF
D: -; V: TRBV4-2; J: TRBJ2-6; DNA: TGTGCCAGCAGCCATCGACAGTCTATATCTGGGGCCAACGTCCTGACTTTC; CDR3: CASSHRQSISGANVLTF
D: -; V: TRBV29-1; J: TRBJ1-2; DNA: TGCAGCGTTGAAACCAGGGATCGGTATGGCTACACCTTC; CDR3: CSVETRDRYGYTF
D: TRBD2; V: TRBV5-4; J: TRBJ2-3; DNA: TGTGCCAGCAGCACACTAGCGGGGGGGCCAGCGAGCACAGATACGCAGTATTTT; CDR3: CASSTLAGGPASTDTQYF
D: TRBD1; V: TRBV5-6; J: TRBJ1-4; DNA: TGTGCCAGCAGCTTGAAGGGACAGCGAATTGCAACTAATGAAAAACTGTTTTTT; CDR3: CASSLKGQRIATNEKLFF
D: -; V: TRBV30; J: TRBJ1-1; DNA: TGTGCCGGGAGGGCACTGGGACAAGTGAACACTGAAGCTTTCTTT; CDR3: CAGRALGQVNTEAFF
D: TRBD1; V: TRBV2; J: TRBJ1-1; DNA: TGTGCCAGCAGCCTAACAGGGGCGTCAAACACTGAAGCTTTCTTT; CDR3: CASSLTGASNTEAFF
D: TRBD1; V: TRBV7-6; J: TRBJ1-1; DNA: TGTGCCAGCCGTTCTGGGAGGGACAGGGGAACTGAAGCTTTCTTT; CDR3: CASRSGRDRGTEAFF
D: -; V: TRBV27; J: TRBJ2-7; DNA: TGTGCCAGCAGTTTACTGGAGGGGGCGGAAGAGCAGTACTTC; CDR3: CASSLLEGAEEQYF
D: TRBD2; V: TRBV6-6; J: TRBJ2-3; DNA: TGTGCCAGCAGCCCAGGGAGGACTAGCGAGATGGATACGCAGTATTTT; CDR3: CASSPGRTSEMDTQYF
D: TRBD2; V: TRBV5-1; J: TRBJ2-1; DNA: TGCGCCAGCAGCTCCGGACTAGCGCGCTACAATGAGCAGTTCTTC; CDR3: CASSSGLARYNEQFF
D: TRBD1; V: TRBV7-9; J: TRBJ1-4; DNA: TGTGCCAGCAGCTTAACCACCAGGGGGGCTGAAAAACTGTTTTTT; CDR3: CASSLTTRGAEKLFF
D: -; V: TRBV4-1; J: TRBJ2-1; DNA: TGCGCCAGCAGCCGAACACGCTACAATGAGCAGTTCTTC; CDR3: CASSRTRYNEQFF
D: TRBD1; V: TRBV6-5; J: TRBJ1-6; DNA: TGTGCCAGCAGGGTCCAGGGGGCCGGCAATTCACCCCTCCACTTT; CDR3: CASRVQGAGNSPLHF
D: -; V: TRBV6-1; J: TRBJ1-3; DNA: TGTGCCAGCAGTGAAGGTGCCGGGGTAGGAAACACCATATATTTT; CDR3: CASSEGAGVGNTIYF
D: TRBD1; V: TRBV30; J: TRBJ1-2; DNA: TGTGCCTGGAGTGTCGCTAAGGGGGCTGGCTACACCTTC; CDR3: CAWSVAKGAGYTF
D: -; V: TRBV27; J: TRBJ1-3; DNA: TGTGCCAGCAGTCCCCGGAGGGCGGAGGGAAACACCATATATTTT; CDR3: CASSPRRAEGNTIYF
D: -; V: TRBV19; J: TRBJ2-1; DNA: TGTGCCAGTAGCCAGGGGGGTGAGCAGTTCTTC; CDR3: CASSQGGEQFF
D: TRBD1; V: TRBV5-5; J: TRBJ1-4; DNA: TGTGCCAGCAGCCGGAGAGACAGGGATAATGAAAAACTGTTTTTT; CDR3: CASSRRDRDNEKLFF
D: -; V: TRBV30; J: TRBJ1-2; DNA: TGTGCCTGGGATGGACAGCAAGCTAACTATGGCTACACCTTC; CDR3: CAWDGQQANYGYTF
D: -; V: TRBV27; J: TRBJ1-1; DNA: TGTGCCAGCAGTTTATCGAGAGTTAACACTGAAGCTTTCTTT; CDR3: CASSLSRVNTEAFF
D: -; V: TRBV4-1; J: TRBJ2-3; DNA: TGCGCCAGCAGCCAAGACGTGCTAGCAGATACGCAGTATTTT; CDR3: CASSQDVLADTQYF
D: TRBD1; V: TRBV6-6; J: TRBJ2-6; DNA: TGTGCCAGCAGTACCACGACAGGGCCAGGGGCCAACGTCCTGACTTTC; CDR3: CASSTTTGPGANVLTF
D: -; V: TRBV5-1; J: TRBJ1-1; DNA: TGCGCCAGCAGCGTTCAGGGGCTGATGAACACTGAAGCTTTCTTT; CDR3: CASSVQGLMNTEAFF
D: TRBD1; V: TRBV6-5; J: TRBJ1-1; DNA: TGTGCCAGCAGTTACGGGACAGCCACTGAAGCTTTCTTT; CDR3: CASSYGTATEAFF
D: TRBD1; V: TRBV4-1; J: TRBJ2-1; DNA: TGCGCCAGCAGCCAAATATTTTTGAGTTACGGGGACAGCCCCGACAATGAGCAGTTCTTC; CDR3: CASSQIFLSYGDSPDNEQFF
D: -; V: TRBV13; J: TRBJ2-7; DNA: TGTGCCAGCAGCTTAGGCGGGGACTACGAGCAGTACTTC; CDR3: CASSLGGDYEQYF
D: -; V: TRBV2; J: TRBJ2-2; DNA: TGTGCCAGCAGTGGTCACAGGCCGAACACCGGGGAGCTGTTTTTT; CDR3: CASSGHRPNTGELFF
D: TRBD2; V: TRBV30; J: TRBJ2-6; DNA: TGTGCCTGGAGTGCTCTAGCGGGATCTCCCGGGGCCAACGTCCTGACTTTC; CDR3: CAWSALAGSPGANVLTF